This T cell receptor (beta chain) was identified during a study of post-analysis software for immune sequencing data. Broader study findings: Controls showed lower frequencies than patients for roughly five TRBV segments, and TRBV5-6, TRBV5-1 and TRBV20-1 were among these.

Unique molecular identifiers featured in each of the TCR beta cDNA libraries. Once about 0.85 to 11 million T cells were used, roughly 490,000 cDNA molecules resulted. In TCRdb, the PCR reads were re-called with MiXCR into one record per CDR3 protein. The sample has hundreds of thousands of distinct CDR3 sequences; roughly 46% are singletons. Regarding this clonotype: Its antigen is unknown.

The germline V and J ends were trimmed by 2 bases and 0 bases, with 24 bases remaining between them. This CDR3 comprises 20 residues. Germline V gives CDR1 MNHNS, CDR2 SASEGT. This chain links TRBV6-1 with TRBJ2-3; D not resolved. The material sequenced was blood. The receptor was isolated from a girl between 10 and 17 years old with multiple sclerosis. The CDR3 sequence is CASSETATIYSSTSTDTQYF. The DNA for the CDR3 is TGTGCCAGCAGTGAAACCGCGACAATTTACTCAAGCACTAGCACAGATACGCAGTATTTT.